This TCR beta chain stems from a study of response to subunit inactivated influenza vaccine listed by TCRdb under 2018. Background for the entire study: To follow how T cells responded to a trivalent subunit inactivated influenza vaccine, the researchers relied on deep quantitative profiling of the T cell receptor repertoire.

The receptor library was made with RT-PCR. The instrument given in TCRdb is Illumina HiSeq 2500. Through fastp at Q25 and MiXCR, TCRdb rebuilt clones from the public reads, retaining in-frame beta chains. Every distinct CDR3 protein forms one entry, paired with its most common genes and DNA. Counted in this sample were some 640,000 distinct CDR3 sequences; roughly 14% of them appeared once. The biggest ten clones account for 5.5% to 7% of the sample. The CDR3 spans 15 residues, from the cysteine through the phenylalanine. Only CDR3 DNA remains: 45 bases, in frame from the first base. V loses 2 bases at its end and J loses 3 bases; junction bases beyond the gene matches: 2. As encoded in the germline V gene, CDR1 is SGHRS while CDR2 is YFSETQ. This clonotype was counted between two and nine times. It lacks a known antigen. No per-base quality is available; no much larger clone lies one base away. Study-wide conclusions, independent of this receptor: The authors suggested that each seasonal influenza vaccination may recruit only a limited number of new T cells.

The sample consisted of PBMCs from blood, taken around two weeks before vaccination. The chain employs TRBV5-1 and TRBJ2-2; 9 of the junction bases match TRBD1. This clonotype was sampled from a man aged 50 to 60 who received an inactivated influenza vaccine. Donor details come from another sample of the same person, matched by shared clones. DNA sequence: TGCGCCAGCAGCTTCGGGGACAGGGACACCGGGGAGCTGTTTTTT. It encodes CASSFGDRDTGELFF.